The clone carrying this T cell receptor beta chain has more than one count but fewer than ten. Its specificity is not known. As to time point: persistent/refractory GD, antithyroid drugs over 5 years with positive TRAb. Preparation of the TCR library used RNA extracted from PBMCs. The guidelines of the American Thyroid Association were the basis for diagnosing Graves' disease. Sequencing libraries for TCR beta were prepared with iRepertoire HTBI primers and Arm-PCR of CDR3 regions. From the multiplex PCR reads, TCRdb called clonotypes with MiXCR, one entry per CDR3 protein. Among a few hundred thousand distinct CDR3 sequences listed, about 25% were seen once. This CDR3 has 17 residues. V gave up 4 bases and J gave up 1 base, with 18 bases separating them. Germline V gene lookup returns CDR1 MNHNS and CDR2 SASEGT. This specimen comes from a study of regulatory T cells in long-lasting Graves disease. General study points: Thyroid tissue went unexamined; only peripheral blood was analyzed. Accuracy was perhaps lowered by the small sample size.

This TCR came from a female donor with Graves disease. The material was peripheral blood mononuclear cells (PBMCs), obtained when the disease was refractory, from a patient treated with antithyroid drugs. V usage is TRBV6-1 and J usage is TRBJ2-3; a weak D match, TRBD1 (6 bases). For the CDR3, the DNA is TGTGCCAGCAGTGGGAGACAGGCTGGGAAGGGCACAGATACGCAGTATTTT. This encodes CASSGRQAGKGTDTQYF.